This record looks at one T cell receptor (beta chain) sequence and its context. The junction and the germline gene differ at one end; a read error may be behind it. An input of roughly 0.45 to 1 ug of RNA was subjected to reverse transcription using random hexamers. The method of amplification for TCR beta CDR3 was immunoSEQ multiplex PCR, covering 54 Vbeta and 13 Jbeta. TCRdb independently ran MiXCR on the immunoSEQ multiplex PCR reads; one entry per CDR3 protein. Here the sample spans 160,000 or so distinct CDR3 sequences, just under 97% being singletons. The data originate from a study of CD8 T cells in Susac syndrome. CDR3 size: 14 residues. CDR1 SGHRS and CDR2 YFSETQ come from the germline V gene.

The sample comprised CD8+ T cells from PBMCs. This chain connects TRBV5-1 to TRBJ2-7; 10 bases line up with TRBD1. The TCR originated in a human donor with multiple sclerosis. The CDR3 nucleotides are TGTGCCAGTAGTTCCGGGACAGGGGCCTACGAGCAGTACTTC. Its protein is CASSSGTGAYEQYF.